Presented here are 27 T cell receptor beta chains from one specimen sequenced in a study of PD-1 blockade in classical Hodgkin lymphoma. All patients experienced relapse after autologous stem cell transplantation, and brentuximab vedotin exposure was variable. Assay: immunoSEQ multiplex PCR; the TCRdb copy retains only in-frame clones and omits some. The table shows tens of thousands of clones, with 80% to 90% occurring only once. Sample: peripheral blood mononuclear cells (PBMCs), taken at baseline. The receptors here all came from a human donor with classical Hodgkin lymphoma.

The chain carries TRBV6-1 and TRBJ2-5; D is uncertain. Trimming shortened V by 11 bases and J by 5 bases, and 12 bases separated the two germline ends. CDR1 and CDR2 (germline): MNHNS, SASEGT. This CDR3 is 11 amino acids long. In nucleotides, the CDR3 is TGTGCCCTCCGTGGGATGGAGACCCAGTACTTC. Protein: CALRGMETQYF.

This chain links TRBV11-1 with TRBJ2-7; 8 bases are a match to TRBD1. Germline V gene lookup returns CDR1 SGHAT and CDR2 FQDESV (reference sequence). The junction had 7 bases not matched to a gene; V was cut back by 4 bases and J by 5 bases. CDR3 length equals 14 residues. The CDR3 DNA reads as TGTGCCAGCAGCTCACGGGACAGGATCCACGAGCAGTACTTC. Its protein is CASSSRDRIHEQYF.

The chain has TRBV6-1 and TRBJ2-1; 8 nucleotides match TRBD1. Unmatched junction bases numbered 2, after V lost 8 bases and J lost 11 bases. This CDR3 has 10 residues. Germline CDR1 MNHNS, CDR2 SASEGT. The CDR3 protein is CASRQGKQFF. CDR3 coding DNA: TGTGCCAGCCGACAGGGGAAGCAGTTCTTC.

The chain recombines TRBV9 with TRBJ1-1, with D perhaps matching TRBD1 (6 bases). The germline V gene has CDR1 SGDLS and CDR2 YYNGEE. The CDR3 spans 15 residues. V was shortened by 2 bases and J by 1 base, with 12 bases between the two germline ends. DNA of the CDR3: TGTGCCAGCAGCGTGTCCGGGACACCGAACACTGAAGCTTTCTTT. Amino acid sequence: CASSVSGTPNTEAFF.

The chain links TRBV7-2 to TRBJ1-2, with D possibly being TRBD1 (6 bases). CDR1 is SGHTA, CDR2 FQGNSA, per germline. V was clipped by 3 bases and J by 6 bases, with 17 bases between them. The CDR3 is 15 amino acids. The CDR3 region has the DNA TGTGCCAGCAGCTTTCTTCTCGGCGCAGGGGATGGCTACACCTTC. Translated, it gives CASSFLLGAGDGYTF.

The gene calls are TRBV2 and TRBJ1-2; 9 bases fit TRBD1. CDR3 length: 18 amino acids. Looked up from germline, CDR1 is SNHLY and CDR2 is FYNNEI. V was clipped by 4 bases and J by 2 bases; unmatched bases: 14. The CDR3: CASSGGQGTTSTNYGYTF. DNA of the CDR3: TGTGCCAGCAGTGGGGGACAGGGAACCACTTCCACCAACTATGGCTACACCTTC.

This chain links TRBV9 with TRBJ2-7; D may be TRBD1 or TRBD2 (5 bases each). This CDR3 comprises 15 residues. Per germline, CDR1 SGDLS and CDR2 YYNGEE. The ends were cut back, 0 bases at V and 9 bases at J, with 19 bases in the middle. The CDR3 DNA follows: TGTGCCAGCAGCGTAGGGGGGAACCCAGAGTCAAGGCAGTACTTC. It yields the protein CASSVGGNPESRQYF.

DNA for the CDR3: TGTGCCAGCAGTGTCCAGCGGGGGGGCTACAATGAGCAGTTCTTC. The encoded protein is CASSVQRGGYNEQFF. The gene calls are TRBV2 and TRBJ2-1; TRBD2 agrees at 10 bases. CDR3 size: 15 residues. The V gene end was trimmed by 4 bases and the J gene end by 3 bases; junction bases not matched to a gene: 3. Looked up from germline, CDR1 is SNHLY and CDR2 is FYNNEI.

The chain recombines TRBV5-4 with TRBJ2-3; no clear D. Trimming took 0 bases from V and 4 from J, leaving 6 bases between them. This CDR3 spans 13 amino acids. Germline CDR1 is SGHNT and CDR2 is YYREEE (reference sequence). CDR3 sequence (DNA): TGTGCCAGCAGCTTGGATAAGCCAGATACGCAGTATTTT. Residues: CASSLDKPDTQYF.

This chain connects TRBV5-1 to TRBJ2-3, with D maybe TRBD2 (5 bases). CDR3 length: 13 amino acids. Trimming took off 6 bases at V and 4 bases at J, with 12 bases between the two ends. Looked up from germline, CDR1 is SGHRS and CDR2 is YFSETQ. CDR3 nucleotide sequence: TGCGCCAGCATTTTAGAGGGCGCAGATACGCAGTATTTT. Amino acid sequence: CASILEGADTQYF.

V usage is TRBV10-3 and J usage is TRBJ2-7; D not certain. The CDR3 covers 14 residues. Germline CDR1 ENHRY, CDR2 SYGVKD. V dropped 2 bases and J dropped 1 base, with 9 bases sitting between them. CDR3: CAISEPFRSYEQYF. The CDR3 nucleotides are TGTGCCATCAGTGAGCCCTTTAGGTCCTACGAGCAGTACTTC.

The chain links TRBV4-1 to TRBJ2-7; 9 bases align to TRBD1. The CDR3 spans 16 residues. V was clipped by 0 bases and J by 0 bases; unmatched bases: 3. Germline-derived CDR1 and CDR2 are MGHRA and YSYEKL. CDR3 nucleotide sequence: TGCGCCAGCAGCCAAGAACAGGGGGCCCTCTCCTACGAGCAGTACTTC. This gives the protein CASSQEQGALSYEQYF.

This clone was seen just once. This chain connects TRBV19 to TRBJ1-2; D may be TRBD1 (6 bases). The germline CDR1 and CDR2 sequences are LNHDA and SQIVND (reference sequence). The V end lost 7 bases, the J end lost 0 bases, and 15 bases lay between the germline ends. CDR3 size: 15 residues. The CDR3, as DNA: TGTGCCAGTACACACAGGGCCCCAGCTAACTATGGCTACACCTTC. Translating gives CASTHRAPANYGYTF.

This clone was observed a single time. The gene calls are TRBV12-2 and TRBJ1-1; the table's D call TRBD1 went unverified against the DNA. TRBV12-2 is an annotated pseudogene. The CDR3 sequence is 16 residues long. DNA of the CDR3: TGTGCAAGTCGACACTACAGGGGAGAGGAGAACACTGAAGCTTTCTTT. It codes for CASRHYRGEENTEAFF.

The CDR3 sequence: CAWSVSRDGYTF. CDR3 sequence (DNA): TGTGCCTGGAGTGTCTCCCGGGATGGCTACACCTTC. J is TRBJ1-2 and V is TRBV30; D gene uncertain. V was pared by 0 bases and J by 6 bases, with 8 bases between. The CDR3 totals 12 residues. From germline, CDR1 is GTSNPN and CDR2 SVGIG (reference sequence).

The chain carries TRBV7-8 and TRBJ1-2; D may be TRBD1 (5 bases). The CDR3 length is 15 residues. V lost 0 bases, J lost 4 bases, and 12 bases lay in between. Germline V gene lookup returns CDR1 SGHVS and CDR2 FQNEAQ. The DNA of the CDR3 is TGTGCCAGCAGCTTAGCGCCCGACGGGACCTATGGCTACACCTTC. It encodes CASSLAPDGTYGYTF.

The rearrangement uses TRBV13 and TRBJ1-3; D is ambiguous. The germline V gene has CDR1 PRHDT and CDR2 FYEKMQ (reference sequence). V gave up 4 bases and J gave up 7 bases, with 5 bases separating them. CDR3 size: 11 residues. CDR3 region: CASSWVNTIYF. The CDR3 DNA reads TGTGCCAGCAGCTGGGTGAACACCATATATTTT.

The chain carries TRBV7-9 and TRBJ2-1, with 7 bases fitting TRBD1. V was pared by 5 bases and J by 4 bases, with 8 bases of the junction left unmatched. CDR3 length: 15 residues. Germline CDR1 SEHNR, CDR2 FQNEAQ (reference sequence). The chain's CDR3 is CASSIRQGAYNEQFF. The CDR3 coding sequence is TGTGCCAGCAGCATAAGACAGGGCGCTTACAATGAGCAGTTCTTC.

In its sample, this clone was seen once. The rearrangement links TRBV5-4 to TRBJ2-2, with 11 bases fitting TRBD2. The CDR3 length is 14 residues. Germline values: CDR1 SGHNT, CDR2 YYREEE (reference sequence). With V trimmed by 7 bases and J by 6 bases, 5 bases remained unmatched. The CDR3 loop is CASGSGGASGELFF. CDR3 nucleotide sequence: TGTGCCAGCGGTAGCGGGGGGGCTTCCGGGGAGCTGTTTTTT.

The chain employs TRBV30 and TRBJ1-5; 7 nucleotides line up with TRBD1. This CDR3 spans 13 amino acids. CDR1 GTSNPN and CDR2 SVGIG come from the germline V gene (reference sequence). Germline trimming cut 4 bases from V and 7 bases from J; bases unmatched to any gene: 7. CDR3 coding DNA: TGTGCCTGGAACAGGGGACTTAACCAGCCCCAGCATTTT. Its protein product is CAWNRGLNQPQHF.

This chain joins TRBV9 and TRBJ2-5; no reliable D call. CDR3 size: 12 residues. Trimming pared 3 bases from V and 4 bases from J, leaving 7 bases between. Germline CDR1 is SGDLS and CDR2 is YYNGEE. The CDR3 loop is CASSAIGETQYF. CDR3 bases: TGTGCCAGCAGCGCGATAGGAGAGACCCAGTACTTC.

CDR3 in amino acids: CASSHAIWVRMGDGELFF. The CDR3 DNA is TGTGCCAGCAGCCATGCTATTTGGGTGAGAATGGGAGACGGGGAGCTGTTTTTT. The genes are TRBV4-2 and TRBJ2-2; perhaps TRBD2 as D (5 bases). The CDR3 sequence is 18 residues long. V shed 3 bases and J shed 7 bases, with 24 bases lying between them. The germline V gene encodes CDR1 LGHNA and CDR2 YNFKEQ.

CDR3 sequence: CASSENSYEQYF. DNA of the CDR3: TGTGCCAGCAGTGAAAACAGCTACGAGCAGTACTTC. The chain employs TRBV25-1 and TRBJ2-7; D is unresolved. Trimming pared 2 bases from V and 3 bases from J, leaving 5 bases between. The CDR3 has 12 residues. CDR1 is MGHDK, CDR2 SYGVNS, per germline.

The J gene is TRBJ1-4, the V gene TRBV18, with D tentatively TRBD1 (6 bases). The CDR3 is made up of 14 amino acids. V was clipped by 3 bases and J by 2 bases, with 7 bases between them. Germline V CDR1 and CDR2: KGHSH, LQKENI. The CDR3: CASSPGATNEKLFF. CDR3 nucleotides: TGTGCCAGCTCACCGGGGGCGACTAATGAAAAACTGTTTTTT.

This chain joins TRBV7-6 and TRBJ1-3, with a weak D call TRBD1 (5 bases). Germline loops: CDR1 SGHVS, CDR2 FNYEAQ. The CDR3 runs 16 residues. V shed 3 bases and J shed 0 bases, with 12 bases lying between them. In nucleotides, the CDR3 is TGTGCCAGCAGCTTCGACGACAGCTTCTCTGGAAACACCATATATTTT. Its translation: CASSFDDSFSGNTIYF. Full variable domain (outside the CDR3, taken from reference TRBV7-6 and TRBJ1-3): GAGVSQSPRYKVTKRGQDVALRCDPISGHVSLYWYRQALGQGPEFLTYFNYEAQQDKSGLPNDRFSAERPEGSISTLTIQRTEQRDSAMYRCASSFDDSFSGNTIYFGEGSWLTVV.

In DNA form, the CDR3 reads TGCGCCAGCAGCTCCCCCGCGGGGGAAGTAAGGTCACCCCTCCACTTT. As protein: CASSSPAGEVRSPLHF. J is TRBJ1-6 and V is TRBV5-1, with D possibly being TRBD1 (5 bases). The germline gives CDR1 SGHRS, CDR2 YFSETQ. This CDR3 has 16 amino acids. With 3 bases removed from V and 10 bases from J, the gap between germline ends came to 20 bases.

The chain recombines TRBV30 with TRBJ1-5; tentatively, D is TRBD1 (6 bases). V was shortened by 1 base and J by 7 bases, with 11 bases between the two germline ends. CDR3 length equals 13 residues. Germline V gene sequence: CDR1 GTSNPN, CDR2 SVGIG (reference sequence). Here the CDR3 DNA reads TGTGCCTGGAGTGAAGGGGGTGACCAGCCCCAGCATTTT. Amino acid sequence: CAWSEGGDQPQHF.